One and the same sample provided the 32 T cell receptor beta chains below, sequenced in a study of OX40 agonist ivuxolimab in advanced cancers. The assay was immunoSEQ multiplex PCR, and TCRdb's table has in-frame clones only and misses some. The top ten clones hold 1.4% to 1.5% of a sample with roughly 68,000 clones, 83% of them seen once. The sequencing here drew on CD4+ or CD8+ T cells sorted from blood, taken in a trial of the OX40 agonist ivuxolimab. The receptors were sampled from an adult with an advanced solid tumor such as melanoma, head and neck, liver or kidney cancer.

This chain uses TRBV5-7 with TRBJ1-5; possibly TRBD1 for D (6 bases). TRBV5-7 carries the ORF label, with uncertain function. The CDR3 extends over 14 amino acids. The ends were cut back, 5 bases at V and 11 bases at J, with 20 bases in the middle. The CDR3 protein is CASSIPGTIMSQHF. The CDR3, as DNA: TGTGCCAGCAGTATCCCAGGGACAATCATGTCCCAGCATTTT.

This chain links TRBV28 with TRBJ2-1; D gene ambiguous. CDR1 MDHEN and CDR2 SYDVKM come from the germline V gene. V dropped 7 bases and J dropped 2 bases, with 9 bases sitting between them. The length of the CDR3 is 13 residues. The CDR3 nucleotides read TGTGCCAGCACATTGCCCCCCTACAATGAGCAGTTCTTC. It codes for CASTLPPYNEQFF.

V is TRBV11-3 and J is TRBJ1-1; weak D call: TRBD1 (5 bases). This CDR3 spans 13 amino acids. Germline V gene sequence: CDR1 SGHNT, CDR2 YENEEA. V gave up 1 base and J gave up 5 bases, with 8 bases separating them. CDR3 sequence reads: CASSLGQGTEAFF. Here the CDR3 DNA reads TGTGCCAGCAGCTTAGGGCAGGGAACTGAAGCTTTCTTT. The entire variable domain, with the rest obtained from reference TRBV11-3 and TRBJ1-1, is as follows: EAGVVQSPRYKIIEKKQPVAFWCNPISGHNTLYWYLQNLGQGPELLIRYENEEAVDDSQLPKDRFSAERLKGVDSTLKIQPAELGDSAVYLCASSLGQGTEAFFGQGTRLTVV.

The chain links TRBV19 to TRBJ1-3; D ambiguous. The CDR3 has 16 residues. Germline CDR1 is LNHDA and CDR2 is SQIVND (reference sequence). Deletions cut 5 bases from V and 7 bases from J, with 21 bases between. The DNA for the CDR3 is TGTGCCAGTAGTGCCTCCCCAGCGAAGGGTCAGAACACCATATATTTT. Residues: CASSASPAKGQNTIYF.

V gene TRBV18 combines with J gene TRBJ2-7; no clear D. Germline CDR1 KGHSH, CDR2 LQKENI. Trimming removed 2 bases at V and 0 bases at J, with 8 bases between. There are 14 residues in the CDR3. The CDR3 region is CASSPTRSSYEQYF. CDR3 coding DNA: TGTGCCAGCTCACCAACCCGTTCCTCCTACGAGCAGTACTTC.

This rearrangement joins TRBV5-1 to TRBJ2-5; 8 bases are shared with TRBD2. The CDR3 totals 14 residues. Per the germline V gene, CDR1 is SGHRS and CDR2 is YFSETQ. After removal of 1 base from V and 5 bases from J, the junction contained 4 bases not matched to a gene. CDR3 loop: CASSLTGGPETQYF. The DNA of the CDR3 is TGCGCCAGCAGCTTGACGGGGGGGCCGGAGACCCAGTACTTC.

The chain has TRBV7-8 and TRBJ2-7; tentative D call: TRBD2 (7 bases). CDR3 length: 15 amino acids. Germline CDR1 reads SGHVS; CDR2 reads FQNEAQ. The V end lost 2 bases, the J end lost 0 bases, and 11 bases lay between the germline ends. CDR3 nucleotide sequence: TGTGCCAGCAGCTTAAGGGGGGGCACCTCCTACGAGCAGTACTTC. It encodes CASSLRGGTSYEQYF.

V is TRBV7-6 and J is TRBJ1-4; 10 nucleotides align to TRBD1. This CDR3 spans 15 amino acids. Trimming took 4 bases from V and 10 from J; bases not matched to a gene: 9. In germline, CDR1 is SGHVS, CDR2 FNYEAQ. The DNA for the CDR3 is TGTGCCAGCAGCTCCCGGACAGGGGGGGTTGGAAAACTGTTTTTT. This codes for CASSSRTGGVGKLFF.

This clone was counted a few times. CDR3 coding DNA: TGCGCCAGCAGCTTGGAGGGGGACGAGCAGTACTTC. Its protein is CASSLEGDEQYF. The chain joins TRBV5-1 to TRBJ2-7; D perhaps matches TRBD1 (6 bases). The length of the CDR3 is 12 residues. The V and J ends lost 0 bases and 5 bases respectively, with 6 bases between them. CDR1 and CDR2 from the germline V gene are SGHRS and YFSETQ.

This chain links TRBV15 with TRBJ2-7, with a weak D call TRBD1 (6 bases). Germline CDR1 reads LNHNV; CDR2 reads YYDKDF (reference sequence). The V end lost 1 base, the J end lost 8 bases, and 18 bases lay between the germline ends. The CDR3 is made up of 15 amino acids. DNA for the CDR3: TGTGCCACCAGCAGAGGACAGGATACCTCTTTGAAGCAGTACTTC. It yields the protein CATSRGQDTSLKQYF.

The rearrangement links TRBV27 to TRBJ2-2; TRBD1 aligns across 8 bases. Losses at the gene ends were 3 bases for V and 7 bases for J; bases not matched to a gene: 16. CDR3 length: 18 amino acids. Germline CDR1 is MNHEY and CDR2 is SMNVEV (reference sequence). Here the CDR3 reads CASSFDRGKSRYVGELFF. CDR3 coding DNA: TGTGCCAGCAGTTTTGACAGGGGAAAGTCACGCTACGTCGGGGAGCTGTTTTTT.

The rearrangement uses TRBV6-1 and TRBJ1-2; D unresolved. Per the germline V gene, CDR1 is MNHNS and CDR2 is SASEGT. The V and J ends lost 1 base and 4 bases respectively, with 13 bases between them. The CDR3 is made up of 15 amino acids. The CDR3 sequence: CASSEGVSRGYGYTF. For the CDR3, the DNA is TGTGCCAGCAGTGAAGGGGTCAGCAGAGGCTATGGCTACACCTTC.

On this clone itself: Its ends do not fully match the called genes, so a read error is possible. The rearrangement uses TRBV19 and TRBJ2-7, with a possible D match to TRBD1 (5 bases). The CDR3 extends over 14 amino acids. Germline CDR1 is LNHDA and CDR2 is SQIVND (reference sequence). The CDR3 DNA sequence: TGTGCCAGTAGTATAAGTGACAGATCCTCCGAGCAGTACTTC. It encodes CASSISDRSSEQYF.

A few counts support this clone. V usage is TRBV5-1 and J usage is TRBJ1-1; TRBD1 might be the D (5 bases). The V gene's germline CDR1 is SGHRS and CDR2 YFSETQ. The CDR3 is 12 amino acids. The V and J ends lost 4 bases and 8 bases respectively, with 12 bases between them. The CDR3 sequence is CASSRDPPEAFF. The CDR3 DNA reads as TGCGCCAGCAGCCGGGACCCCCCAGAAGCTTTCTTT.

This sequence joins TRBV28 and TRBJ2-7; no clear D. CDR3 length: 14 residues. The germline V and J ends were trimmed by 5 bases and 2 bases, with 13 bases remaining between them. From germline, CDR1 is MDHEN and CDR2 SYDVKM. The CDR3 nucleotides are TGTGCCAGCAGTCCCTCAGGAAGTCCCTACGAGCAGTACTTC. This gives the protein CASSPSGSPYEQYF. Full variable domain (outside the CDR3, taken from reference TRBV28 and TRBJ2-7): DVKVTQSSRYLVKRTGEKVFLECVQDMDHENMFWYRQDPGLGLRLIYFSYDVKMKEKGDIPEGYSVSREKKERFSLILESASTNQTSMYLCASSPSGSPYEQYFGPGTRLTVT.

The chain carries TRBV10-1 and TRBJ1-1; TRBD1 agrees at 11 bases. CDR1 and CDR2 from the germline V gene are WNHNN and SYGVQD (reference sequence). The CDR3 runs to 14 residues. With 0 bases clipped from V and 7 bases from J, the junction kept 1 base outside the gene matches. The CDR3 DNA is TGCGCCAGCAGTGAGTCCGGGACAGGGGGTGAAGCTTTCTTT. It codes for CASSESGTGGEAFF.

J is TRBJ1-2 and V is TRBV7-9; 7 bases are shared with TRBD1. The CDR3 consists of 13 residues. CDR1 and CDR2 from the germline V gene are SEHNR and FQNEAQ (reference sequence). V shed 4 bases and J 3 bases; nucleotides not matched to a gene: 2. The CDR3 region is CASSSGQYYGYTF. CDR3 nucleotide sequence: TGTGCCAGCAGCTCGGGACAGTACTATGGCTACACCTTC.

The V and J genes are TRBV10-2 and TRBJ1-2; the match to TRBD1 covers 8 bases. J lost 7 bases, V lost 6 bases, and 7 bases had no gene match. Germline values: CDR1 WSHSY, CDR2 SAAADI. The CDR3 consists of 13 residues. The CDR3: CASSEDRVRGYTF. The CDR3 coding sequence is TGCGCCAGCAGCGAGGACAGGGTCCGTGGCTACACCTTC.

The chain carries TRBV6-5 and TRBJ2-1, with TRBD2 as a possible D gene (5 bases). The CDR3 extends over 15 amino acids. From germline, CDR1 is MNHEY and CDR2 SVGAGI. Trimming took 5 bases from V and 0 from J, leaving 11 bases between them. CDR3 DNA sequence: TGTGCCAGCAGTACGACACTAGTCTCCTACAATGAGCAGTTCTTC. Amino acids: CASSTTLVSYNEQFF.

This sequence joins TRBV6-1 and TRBJ1-2; D gene uncertain. The CDR3 runs 13 residues. From germline, CDR1 is MNHNS and CDR2 SASEGT. Between the trimmed V and J ends, which lost 3 bases and 4 bases, there was a span of 9 bases. CDR3 sequence reads: CASSDLATYGYTF. In DNA, the CDR3 is TGTGCCAGCAGTGACCTGGCCACCTATGGCTACACCTTC.

The rearrangement joins TRBV4-1 to TRBJ1-6; 7 bases fit TRBD1. J gave up 0 bases and V 3 bases, and 2 bases lay outside the gene matches. Germline loops: CDR1 MGHRA, CDR2 YSYEKL. This CDR3 has 16 amino acids. In nucleotides, the CDR3 is TGCGCCAGCAGCCAGACAGGGAGCTCCTATAATTCACCCCTCCACTTT. Its protein product is CASSQTGSSYNSPLHF.

V usage is TRBV5-1 and J usage is TRBJ2-3; D is ambiguous. Germline V gene data show CDR1 as SGHRS and CDR2 as YFSETQ. The CDR3 contains 14 residues. V was pared by 0 bases and J by 5 bases, with 10 bases between. The CDR3, as DNA: TGCGCCAGCAGCTTGGCCTTGAGTGTAGATACGCAGTATTTT. As protein: CASSLALSVDTQYF.

This clone was counted between two and nine times. The chain joins TRBV19 to TRBJ2-1; 9 bases align to TRBD1. CDR3 length: 15 residues. Germline V CDR1 and CDR2: LNHDA, SQIVND (reference sequence). V trimming: 2 bases; J trimming: 7 bases; junction bases outside the gene matches: 6. CDR3 in DNA: TGTGCCAGTAGTATACCCGGACAGGGGTTGAATGAGCAGTTCTTC. It translates to CASSIPGQGLNEQFF.

The chain joins TRBV11-2 to TRBJ2-7, with D perhaps matching TRBD1 or TRBD2 (5 bases each). This CDR3 is 17 amino acids long. V lost 5 bases and J lost 7, with 27 bases in between. Germline assignment: CDR1 SGHAT and CDR2 FQNNGV. Here the CDR3 reads CASSPRPGRKASYEQYF. In nucleotides, the CDR3 is TGTGCCAGCAGCCCGAGGCCGGGACGTAAGGCCTCTTATGAGCAGTACTTC.

The chain employs TRBV10-1 and TRBJ1-1; TRBD1 is a possible D gene (5 bases). Germline loops: CDR1 WNHNN, CDR2 SYGVQD (reference sequence). The V end was cut by 6 bases, the J end by 0 bases, with 17 bases between. The length of the CDR3 is 16 residues. The CDR3 sequence is CASRSQRGLMNTEAFF. CDR3 sequence (DNA): TGCGCCAGCAGGTCCCAGCGGGGCCTCATGAACACTGAAGCTTTCTTT.

The chain recombines TRBV6-4 with TRBJ2-3, with D possibly TRBD2 on 6 matching bases. Trimming left V 4 bases short and J 2 bases short, with 10 bases between. CDR1 MRHNA and CDR2 SNTAGT come from the germline V gene. The CDR3 covers 14 residues. The CDR3 DNA is TGTGCCAGCAGTGGGGGGGTCATCACAGATACGCAGTATTTT. As protein: CASSGGVITDTQYF.

The chain is built from TRBV27 and TRBJ2-7, with 7 bases fitting TRBD2. Germline V gene data show CDR1 as MNHEY and CDR2 as SMNVEV (reference sequence). V dropped 6 bases and J dropped 2; count of bases not matched to a gene: 10. This CDR3 is 15 amino acids long. CDR3 region: CASRRGTQGTYEQYF. The CDR3 DNA follows: TGTGCCAGCAGGCGGGGGACCCAAGGGACCTACGAGCAGTACTTC.

The chain is built from TRBV6-5 and TRBJ1-1; D possibly corresponds to TRBD1 (5 bases). This CDR3 has 14 residues. With 7 bases removed from V and 1 base from J, the gap between germline ends came to 13 bases. Germline values: CDR1 MNHEY, CDR2 SVGAGI. The CDR3 DNA is TGTGCCAGCAACCTGGCCGGGGCGAACACTGAAGCTTTCTTT. Its translation: CASNLAGANTEAFF.

This rearrangement joins TRBV19 to TRBJ2-5; TRBD1 matches at 9 bases. J gave up 4 bases and V 4 bases, and 13 bases lay outside the gene matches. The CDR3 runs to 17 residues. In germline, CDR1 is LNHDA, CDR2 SQIVND (reference sequence). As DNA, the CDR3 is TGTGCCAGTAGTACCCTGGACAGGGGAATTTGGCTAGAGACCCAGTACTTC. Its translation is CASSTLDRGIWLETQYF.

The chain is built from TRBV30 and TRBJ2-1, with 7 nucleotides matching TRBD1. This CDR3 has 15 amino acids. V trimming: 0 bases; J trimming: 4 bases; junction bases outside the gene matches: 6. Germline lookup yields CDR1 GTSNPN and CDR2 SVGIG (reference sequence). Here the CDR3 reads CAWSVRGGRYNEQFF. The CDR3 coding sequence is TGTGCCTGGAGTGTACGAGGGGGCCGTTACAATGAGCAGTTCTTC.

The V and J genes are TRBV10-1 and TRBJ2-7, with TRBD2 matching over 8 bases. The V gene end was trimmed by 0 bases and the J gene end by 0 bases; junction bases not matched to a gene: 7. The length of the CDR3 is 17 residues. Germline CDR1 and CDR2: WNHNN and SYGVQD (reference sequence). The CDR3 DNA reads as TGCGCCAGCAGTGAGTCGATGAGCGGGGGTCCCTCCTACGAGCAGTACTTC. Translated, it gives CASSESMSGGPSYEQYF.

This chain uses TRBV27 with TRBJ1-2; possibly TRBD1 for D (6 bases). The ends were cut back, 5 bases at V and 4 bases at J, with 20 bases in the middle. Germline CDR1 is MNHEY and CDR2 is SMNVEV (reference sequence). The CDR3 sequence is 16 residues long. This CDR3 reads CASSMNRWGAGYGYTF. CDR3 coding DNA: TGTGCCAGCAGTATGAACAGGTGGGGGGCGGGCTATGGCTACACCTTC.